This TCR beta chain emerged from a study of T cell therapy after organ transplantation. Whole-study context: Eight of the ten patients were clinical responders. Broader study findings: In nonresponders, large pretherapy expansions changed minimally after therapy. Post-therapy CD8 clonality change correlated inversely with pretherapy clonality.

Per the germline V gene, CDR1 is MDHEN and CDR2 is SYDVKM. The CDR3 runs to 15 residues. Germline trimming cut 5 bases from V and 1 base from J; bases unmatched to any gene: 5. About this clone itself: Its antigen remains unidentified. The sample holds other DNA sequences that translate to the same CDR3.

Stated time point: 20-29 weeks after completion of therapy. Measured with immunoSEQ multiplex PCR; TCRdb has only the in-frame clones, and not every one. The sample has fewer than 25,000 clones, around 83% seen once. This receptor was taken from a human patient who had received a solid organ transplant and had CMV disease. These T cells may partly come from the graft donor. The V and J genes are TRBV28 and TRBJ2-7; 10 bases fit TRBD1. The material sequenced was CD8+ T cells from blood, taken after autologous CMV-specific T cell therapy. CDR3 region: CASSLGTGDSYEQYF. The CDR3, as DNA: TGTGCCAGCAGTCTCGGGACAGGGGATTCCTACGAGCAGTACTTC. Filled out from reference TRBV28 and TRBJ2-7, the complete variable domain reads DVKVTQSSRYLVKRTGEKVFLECVQDMDHENMFWYRQDPGLGLRLIYFSYDVKMKEKGDIPEGYSVSREKKERFSLILESASTNQTSMYLCASSLGTGDSYEQYFGPGTRLTVT.